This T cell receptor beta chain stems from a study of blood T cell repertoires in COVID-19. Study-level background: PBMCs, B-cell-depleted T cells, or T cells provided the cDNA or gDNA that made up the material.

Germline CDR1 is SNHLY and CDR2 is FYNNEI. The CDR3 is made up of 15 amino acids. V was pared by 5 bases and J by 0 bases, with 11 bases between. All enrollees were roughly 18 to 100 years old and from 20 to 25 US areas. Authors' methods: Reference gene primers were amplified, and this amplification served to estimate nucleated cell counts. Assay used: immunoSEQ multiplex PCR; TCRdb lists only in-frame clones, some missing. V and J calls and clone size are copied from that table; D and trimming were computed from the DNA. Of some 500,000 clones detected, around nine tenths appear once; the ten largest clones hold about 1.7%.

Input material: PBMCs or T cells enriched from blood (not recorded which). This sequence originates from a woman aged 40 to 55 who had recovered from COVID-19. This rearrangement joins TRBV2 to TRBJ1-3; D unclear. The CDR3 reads CASSLRTSSGNTIYF. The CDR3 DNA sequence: TGTGCCAGCAGTTTACGGACTTCCTCTGGAAACACCATATATTTT.